One sample yielded the 23 T cell receptor beta chains listed below, sequenced in a study of blood T cell repertoires in COVID-19. The protocol was immunoSEQ multiplex PCR, while the TCRdb copy is restricted to in-frame clones and leaves out a portion. In the table there are 200,000 to 300,000 clones, roughly 88% of which are singletons. Sequencing was performed on PBMCs or T cells enriched from blood (not recorded which). Receptors were obtained from a woman in her 50s who had recovered from COVID-19.

V gene TRBV6-5 combines with J gene TRBJ1-2, with TRBD1 as a possible D gene (5 bases). With 4 bases removed from V and 7 bases from J, the gap between germline ends came to 19 bases. The CDR3 consists of 15 residues. Per the germline V gene, CDR1 is MNHEY and CDR2 is SVGAGI. In DNA, the CDR3 is TGTGCCAGCAGTTGGGGCATTGTCGGACACACTGGCTACACCTTC. Encoded protein: CASSWGIVGHTGYTF.

The chain carries TRBV29-1 and TRBJ1-2, with 10 bases aligning to TRBD1. Germline-derived CDR1 and CDR2 are SQVTM and ANQGSEA. J gave up 5 bases and V 3 bases, and 15 bases lay outside the gene matches. This CDR3 is 17 amino acids long. CDR3 nucleotide sequence: TGCAGCGTTGATGGCCGGGGGACAGGGGCTCCCCAGTATGGCTACACCTTC. Amino acids: CSVDGRGTGAPQYGYTF.

This clone was counted a few times. The rearrangement uses TRBV5-4 and TRBJ2-5; D might be TRBD1 (5 bases). This CDR3 is built from 15 residues. With 5 bases removed from V and 0 bases from J, the gap between germline ends came to 14 bases. Germline V gene sequence: CDR1 SGHNT, CDR2 YYREEE (reference sequence). The CDR3 region is CASSASQGHQETQYF. For the CDR3, the DNA is TGTGCCAGCAGTGCCTCGCAGGGCCACCAAGAGACCCAGTACTTC.

The chain recombines TRBV5-1 with TRBJ2-2; 7 nucleotides match TRBD2. CDR1 is SGHRS, CDR2 YFSETQ, per germline. The CDR3 spans 15 residues. V was pared by 5 bases and J by 4 bases, with 8 bases of the junction left unmatched. The CDR3 here is CASRWELAVTGELFF. The CDR3 nucleotides are TGCGCCAGCAGATGGGAGCTAGCGGTCACCGGGGAGCTGTTTTTT. Filled out from reference TRBV5-1 and TRBJ2-2, the complete variable domain reads KAGVTQTPRYLIKTRGQQVTLSCSPISGHRSVSWYQQTPGQGLQFLFEYFSETQRNKGNFPGRFSGRQFSNSRSEMNVSTLELGDSALYLCASRWELAVTGELFFGEGSRLTVL.

This clone appeared a single time. The V call is TRBV7-8, the J call TRBJ1-1; possible D gene TRBD1, 6 bases. This CDR3 is 14 amino acids long. V was cut by 3 bases and J by 6 bases, with 14 bases left in between. The germline CDR1 and CDR2 sequences are SGHVS and FQNEAQ. CDR3 nucleotides: TGTGCCAGCAGCTTCCAAACAGGGAGGGCTGAAGCTTTCTTT. Translated: CASSFQTGRAEAFF.

This chain links TRBV10-3 with TRBJ2-1; 9 bases are shared with TRBD2. Germline values: CDR1 ENHRY, CDR2 SYGVKD. The ends lost 6 bases at V and 1 base at J; junction bases unmatched: 10. This CDR3 region has 17 residues. DNA of the CDR3: TGTGCCATCAGCCGAGAACTAGCGGGTGCTTCCTACAATGAGCAGTTCTTC. The encoded protein is CAISRELAGASYNEQFF.

The chain uses TRBV24-1 and TRBJ2-2; no clear D. V was clipped by 7 bases and J by 0 bases, with 8 bases between them. Germline CDR1 reads KGHDR; CDR2 reads SFDVKD. This CDR3 comprises 14 residues. The CDR3 nucleotides are TGTGCCACCAGAGCCCCTTCGAACACCGGGGAGCTGTTTTTT. It encodes CATRAPSNTGELFF.

This clone has just a few counts. V and J are TRBV12-3 or TRBV12-4 and TRBJ2-2; unclear D gene. This CDR3 has 11 residues. V shed 2 bases and J shed 9 bases, with 4 bases lying between them. Here the CDR3 DNA reads TGTGCCAGCAGTTTATGGCGGGAGCTGTTTTTT. It yields the protein CASSLWRELFF.

This chain's CDR3 is CASSLELAGGPSGELFF. As DNA, the CDR3 is TGCGCCAGCAGCCTTGAACTAGCGGGAGGGCCCTCCGGGGAGCTGTTTTTT. The chain has TRBV4-3 and TRBJ2-2, with 13 positions matching TRBD2. V lost 4 bases and J lost 6; bases outside the gene matches: 8. CDR3 length: 17 residues. Per germline, CDR1 LGHNA and CDR2 YSLEER.

The rearrangement uses TRBV7-9 and TRBJ2-3; perhaps TRBD2 as D (5 bases). The CDR3 length is 13 residues. Germline-derived CDR1 and CDR2 are SEHNR and FQNEAQ (reference sequence). The V gene lost 5 bases and the J gene lost 4 bases, with 10 bases spanning the gap. The CDR3 sequence is CASSARGPDTQYF. Written as DNA, the CDR3 is TGTGCCAGCAGCGCCCGAGGGCCAGATACGCAGTATTTT.

This sequence joins TRBV4-3 and TRBJ1-5, with D possibly TRBD1 on 5 matching bases. CDR1 and CDR2 (germline): LGHNA, YSLEER. Trimming pared 1 base from V and 9 bases from J, leaving 13 bases between. This CDR3 comprises 14 residues. In DNA, the CDR3 is TGCGCCAGCAGCCAAGTGGAGAGTCAGGGGCCCCAGCATTTT. It codes for CASSQVESQGPQHF.

This sequence joins TRBV4-3 and TRBJ2-2; D possibly corresponds to TRBD2 (5 bases). CDR1 is LGHNA and CDR2 is YSLEER in the germline V gene. Trimming shortened V by 2 bases and J by 4 bases, and 11 bases separated the two germline ends. The CDR3 length is 15 residues. This chain's CDR3 is CASSQHPGTTGELFF. The CDR3 bases are TGCGCCAGCAGCCAACATCCGGGAACCACCGGGGAGCTGTTTTTT.

The chain joins TRBV18 to TRBJ1-4; no clear D. CDR3 size: 17 residues. Looked up from germline, CDR1 is KGHSH and CDR2 is LQKENI. V lost 2 bases, J lost 3 bases, and 16 bases lay in between. The CDR3 region is CASSPSVLLGANEKLFF. CDR3 nucleotide sequence: TGTGCCAGCTCACCATCCGTCCTCCTAGGAGCTAATGAAAAACTGTTTTTT.

The gene calls are TRBV5-1 and TRBJ2-3; 8 nucleotides agree with TRBD2. The CDR3 has 15 amino acids. Trimming took 2 bases from V and 0 from J; bases not matched to a gene: 2. Germline values: CDR1 SGHRS, CDR2 YFSETQ. CDR3 loop: CASSFERGSTDTQYF. The CDR3 DNA reads TGCGCCAGCAGCTTCGAGCGGGGGAGCACAGATACGCAGTATTTT.

The V and J genes are TRBV2 and TRBJ2-7; 8 bases line up with TRBD1. The V and J ends lost 2 bases and 1 base, in that order; junction bases with no gene match: 7. This CDR3 comprises 16 residues. CDR1 is SNHLY and CDR2 is FYNNEI in the germline V gene. The CDR3 DNA follows: TGTGCCAGCAGTGAACGGGAGACAGGGGTTTCCTACGAGCAGTACTTC. Its protein product is CASSERETGVSYEQYF.

This clone appeared a single time. The chain combines TRBV21-1 with TRBJ1-5; TRBD1 is the table's D call, not checked against the DNA. TRBV21-1 represents a pseudogene. The CDR3 has 16 amino acids. CDR3 nucleotides: TGTGCCAGCAGCCCGCATGGGGCAGGTGGCAATCAGCCCCAGCATTTT. Its protein is CASSPHGAGGNQPQHF.

The rearrangement joins TRBV27 to TRBJ1-1; 7 nucleotides match TRBD1. With V trimmed by 0 bases and J by 0 bases, 4 bases remained unmatched. Germline lookup yields CDR1 MNHEY and CDR2 SMNVEV (reference sequence). The length of the CDR3 is 16 residues. The DNA of the CDR3 is TGTGCCAGCAGTTTATCAGGGGGCGACCTGAACACTGAAGCTTTCTTT. This encodes CASSLSGGDLNTEAFF.

V gene TRBV5-1 combines with J gene TRBJ2-7, with TRBD2 matching over 10 bases. Trimming removed 4 bases from V and 6 bases from J; junction bases left unmatched: 10. Germline loops: CDR1 SGHRS, CDR2 YFSETQ. CDR3 size: 15 residues. This CDR3 reads CASSGSPAGGGEQYF. In DNA, the CDR3 is TGCGCCAGCAGCGGCAGCCCAGCGGGAGGGGGCGAGCAGTACTTC.

The J gene is TRBJ1-2, the V gene TRBV24-1; 8 positions match TRBD1. With V trimmed by 3 bases and J by 8 bases, 7 bases remained unmatched. The CDR3 runs to 14 residues. The germline gives CDR1 KGHDR, CDR2 SFDVKD. This CDR3 reads CATSDTDRVRGYTF. In DNA form, the CDR3 reads TGTGCCACCAGTGATACGGACAGGGTCCGGGGCTACACCTTC.

The V and J genes are TRBV7-9 and TRBJ2-1, with TRBD2 matching over 13 bases. Trimming cost V 5 bases and J 12 bases; bases outside gene matches: 10. Germline V gene sequence: CDR1 SEHNR, CDR2 FQNEAQ (reference sequence). There are 15 residues in the CDR3. The CDR3 loop reads CASSPPGLAGKGQFF. The CDR3 region has the DNA TGTGCCAGCAGCCCACCGGGACTAGCGGGAAAGGGGCAGTTCTTC.

The V gene is TRBV4-3, the J gene TRBJ2-7; TRBD2 matches 8 bases. V was clipped by 5 bases and J by 2 bases; unmatched bases: 11. The CDR3 is 16 amino acids. Germline V gene data show CDR1 as LGHNA and CDR2 as YSLEER. This CDR3 is CASSAGGYGGTYEQYF. As DNA, the CDR3 is TGCGCCAGCAGCGCGGGGGGTTACGGGGGGACCTACGAGCAGTACTTC.

The V call is TRBV5-4, the J call TRBJ1-1, with unresolved D. CDR1 and CDR2 from the germline V gene are SGHNT and YYREEE (reference sequence). The CDR3 is 12 amino acids. Trimming removed 3 bases at V and 6 bases at J, with 9 bases between. CDR3 coding DNA: TGTGCCAGCAGCTCTAATAGTCCTGAAGCTTTCTTT. This translates into CASSSNSPEAFF.

The chain combines TRBV6-5 with TRBJ1-1, with a weak D call TRBD1 (5 bases). Germline CDR1 is MNHEY and CDR2 is SVGAGI. The CDR3 spans 16 residues. The ends were cut back, 2 bases at V and 1 base at J, with 14 bases in the middle. The chain's CDR3 is CASSYHSSGGNTEAFF. In DNA, the CDR3 is TGTGCCAGCAGTTACCACTCGAGCGGGGGGAACACTGAAGCTTTCTTT.